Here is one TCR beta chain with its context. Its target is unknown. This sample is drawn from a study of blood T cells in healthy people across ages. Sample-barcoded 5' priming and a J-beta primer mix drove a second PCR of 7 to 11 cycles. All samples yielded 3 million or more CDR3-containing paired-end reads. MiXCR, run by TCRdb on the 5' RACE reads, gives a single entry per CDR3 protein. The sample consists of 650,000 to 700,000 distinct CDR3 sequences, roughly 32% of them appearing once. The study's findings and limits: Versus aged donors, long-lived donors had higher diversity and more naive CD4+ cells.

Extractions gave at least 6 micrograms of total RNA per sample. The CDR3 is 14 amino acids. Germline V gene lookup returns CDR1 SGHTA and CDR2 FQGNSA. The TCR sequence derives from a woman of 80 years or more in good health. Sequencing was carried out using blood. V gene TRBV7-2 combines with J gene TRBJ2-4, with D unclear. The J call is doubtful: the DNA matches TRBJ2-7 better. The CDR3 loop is CASSLSLSAYEQYF. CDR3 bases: TGTGCCAGCAGCTTATCGCTGTCGGCCTACGAGCAGTACTTC.